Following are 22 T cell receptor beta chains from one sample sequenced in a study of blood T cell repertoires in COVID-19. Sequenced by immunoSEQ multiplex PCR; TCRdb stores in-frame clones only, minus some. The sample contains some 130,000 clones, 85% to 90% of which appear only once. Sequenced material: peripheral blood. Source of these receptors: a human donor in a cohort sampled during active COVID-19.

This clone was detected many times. The CDR3 DNA follows: TGTGCCAGTAGCGGGGGACAGGGGTGGACAAATGAGCAGTTCTTC. This encodes CASSGGQGWTNEQFF. The chain carries TRBV19 and TRBJ2-1, with 10 bases matching TRBD1. The V segment lost 6 bases and the J segment 7 bases; nucleotides outside the gene matches: 9. CDR3 length equals 15 residues. Germline CDR1 reads LNHDA; CDR2 reads SQIVND (reference sequence).

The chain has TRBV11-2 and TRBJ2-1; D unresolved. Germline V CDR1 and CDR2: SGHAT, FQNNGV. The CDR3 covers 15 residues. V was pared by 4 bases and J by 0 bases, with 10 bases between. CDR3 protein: CASSSDSRSYNEQFF. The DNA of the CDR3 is TGTGCCAGCAGCTCCGACTCCCGCTCCTACAATGAGCAGTTCTTC. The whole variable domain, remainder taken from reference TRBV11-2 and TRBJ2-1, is EAGVAQSPRYKIIEKRQSVAFWCNPISGHATLYWYQQILGQGPKLLIQFQNNGVVDDSQLPKDRFSAERLKGVDSTLKIQPAKLEDSAVYLCASSSDSRSYNEQFFGPGTRLTVL.

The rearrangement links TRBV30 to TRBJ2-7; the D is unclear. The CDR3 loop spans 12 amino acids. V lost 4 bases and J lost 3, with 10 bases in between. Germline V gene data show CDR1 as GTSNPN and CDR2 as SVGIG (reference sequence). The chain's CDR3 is CAWTRSGYEQYF. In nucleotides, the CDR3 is TGTGCCTGGACACGGTCAGGCTACGAGCAGTACTTC.

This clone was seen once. CDR3 in amino acids: CASSLVGSTADTQYF. The DNA of the CDR3 is TGTGCCAGCAGCTTAGTCGGGAGTACCGCAGATACGCAGTATTTT. The chain couples TRBV7-2 to TRBJ2-3, with a tentative D call TRBD2 (6 bases). V lost 1 base and J 4 bases, leaving 12 bases between the germline ends. CDR3 size: 15 residues. Per the germline V gene, CDR1 is SGHTA and CDR2 is FQGNSA. The variable domain in full, with the rest retrieved from reference TRBV7-2 and TRBJ2-3, is GAGVSQSPSNKVTEKGKDVELRCDPISGHTALYWYRQSLGQGLEFLIYFQGNSAPDKSGLPSDRFSAERTGGSVSTLTIQRTQQEDSAVYLCASSLVGSTADTQYFGPGTRLTVL.

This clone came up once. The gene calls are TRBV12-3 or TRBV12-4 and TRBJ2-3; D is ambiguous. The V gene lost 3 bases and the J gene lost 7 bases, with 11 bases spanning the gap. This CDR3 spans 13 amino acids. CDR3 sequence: CASSLAVQNTQYF. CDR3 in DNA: TGTGCCAGCAGTTTGGCAGTCCAAAATACGCAGTATTTT.

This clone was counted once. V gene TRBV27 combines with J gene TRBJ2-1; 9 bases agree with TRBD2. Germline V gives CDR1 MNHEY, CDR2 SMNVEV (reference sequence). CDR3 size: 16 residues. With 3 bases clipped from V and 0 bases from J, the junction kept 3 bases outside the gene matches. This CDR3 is CASSFGLARSYNEQFF. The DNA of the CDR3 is TGTGCCAGCAGTTTCGGACTAGCGCGCTCCTACAATGAGCAGTTCTTC.

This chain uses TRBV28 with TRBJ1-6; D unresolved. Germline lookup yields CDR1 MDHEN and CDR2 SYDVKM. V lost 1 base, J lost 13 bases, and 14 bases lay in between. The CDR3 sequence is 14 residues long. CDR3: CASSLSETRGPLHF. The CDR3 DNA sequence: TGTGCCAGCAGTTTATCGGAGACCAGAGGGCCCCTCCACTTT.

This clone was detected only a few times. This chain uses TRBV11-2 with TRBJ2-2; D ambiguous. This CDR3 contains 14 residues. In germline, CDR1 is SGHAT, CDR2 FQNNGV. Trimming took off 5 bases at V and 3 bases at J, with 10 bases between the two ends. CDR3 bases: TGTGCCAGCAGCCCCTATCCCCACACCGGGGAGCTGTTTTTT. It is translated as CASSPYPHTGELFF.

The CDR3 protein is CASSARRTGINQPQHF. In DNA, the CDR3 is TGTGCCAGTAGTGCCCGGCGAACAGGGATCAATCAGCCCCAGCATTTT. The gene calls are TRBV19 and TRBJ1-5; a weak D match, TRBD1 (6 bases). Trimming took off 5 bases at V and 3 bases at J, with 17 bases between the two ends. This CDR3 contains 16 residues. CDR1 and CDR2 from the germline V gene are LNHDA and SQIVND (reference sequence).

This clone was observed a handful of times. CDR3: CASSLLGSAEQFF. CDR3 bases: TGCGCCAGCAGCTTGCTCGGGAGTGCTGAGCAGTTCTTC. The chain carries TRBV5-1 and TRBJ2-1; TRBD2 is a possible D gene (6 bases). The CDR3 runs to 13 residues. Trimming stripped 1 base from V and 9 bases from J, with 11 bases between. Germline V gene lookup returns CDR1 SGHRS and CDR2 YFSETQ.

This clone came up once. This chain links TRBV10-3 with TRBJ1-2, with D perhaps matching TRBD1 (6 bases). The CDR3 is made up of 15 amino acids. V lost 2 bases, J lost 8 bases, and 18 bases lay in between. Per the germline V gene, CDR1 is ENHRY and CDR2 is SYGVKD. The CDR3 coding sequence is TGTGCCATCAGTGAGCCAGGACAAACAGGGAAGGGCTACACCTTC. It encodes CAISEPGQTGKGYTF.

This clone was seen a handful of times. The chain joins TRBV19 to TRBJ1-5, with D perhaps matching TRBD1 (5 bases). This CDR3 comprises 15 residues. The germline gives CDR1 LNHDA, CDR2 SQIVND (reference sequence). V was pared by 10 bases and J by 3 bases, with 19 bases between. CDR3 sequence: CATAVDRQNNQPQHF. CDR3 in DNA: TGTGCCACCGCTGTAGATCGACAGAACAATCAGCCCCAGCATTTT. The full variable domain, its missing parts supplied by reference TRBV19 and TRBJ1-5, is DGGITQSPKYLFRKEGQNVTLSCEQNLNHDAMYWYRQDPGQGLRLIYYSQIVNDFQKGDIAEGYSVSREKKESFPLTVTSAQKNPTAFYLCATAVDRQNNQPQHFGDGTRLSIL.

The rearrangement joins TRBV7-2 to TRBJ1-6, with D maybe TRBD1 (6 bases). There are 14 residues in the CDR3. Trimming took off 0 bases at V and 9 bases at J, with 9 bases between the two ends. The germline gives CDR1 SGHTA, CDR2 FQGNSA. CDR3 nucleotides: TGTGCCAGCAGCTTAGCTGAGACAGGTTCACCCCTCCACTTT. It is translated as CASSLAETGSPLHF.

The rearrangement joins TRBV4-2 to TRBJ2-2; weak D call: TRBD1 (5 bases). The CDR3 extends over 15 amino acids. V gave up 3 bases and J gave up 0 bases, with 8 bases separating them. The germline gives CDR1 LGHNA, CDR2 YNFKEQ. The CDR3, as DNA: TGTGCCAGCAGCCAGGTAGGGGCGAACACCGGGGAGCTGTTTTTT. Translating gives CASSQVGANTGELFF.

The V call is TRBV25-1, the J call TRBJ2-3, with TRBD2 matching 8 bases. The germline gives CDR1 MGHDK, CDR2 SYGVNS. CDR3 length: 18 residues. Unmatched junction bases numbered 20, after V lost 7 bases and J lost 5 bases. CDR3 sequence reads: CASTPPWGSGGGLDTQYF. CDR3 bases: TGTGCCAGCACTCCCCCTTGGGGGAGTGGCGGGGGGCTAGATACGCAGTATTTT.

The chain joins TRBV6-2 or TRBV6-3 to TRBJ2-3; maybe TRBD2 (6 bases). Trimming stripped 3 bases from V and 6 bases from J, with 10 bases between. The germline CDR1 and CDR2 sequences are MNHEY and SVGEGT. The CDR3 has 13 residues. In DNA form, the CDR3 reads TGTGCCAGCAGTTATCGCGGAGGGGATACGCAGTATTTT. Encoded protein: CASSYRGGDTQYF.

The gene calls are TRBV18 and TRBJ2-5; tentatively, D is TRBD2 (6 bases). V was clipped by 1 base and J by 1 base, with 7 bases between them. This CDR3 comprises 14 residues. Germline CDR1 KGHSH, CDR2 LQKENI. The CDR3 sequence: CASSPRTIQETQYF. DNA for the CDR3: TGTGCCAGCTCACCACGGACTATCCAAGAGACCCAGTACTTC.

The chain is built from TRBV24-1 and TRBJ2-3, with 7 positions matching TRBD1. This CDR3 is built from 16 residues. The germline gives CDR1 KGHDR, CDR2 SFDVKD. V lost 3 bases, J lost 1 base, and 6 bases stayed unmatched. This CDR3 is CATSDGQALGTDTQYF. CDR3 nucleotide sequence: TGTGCCACCAGTGATGGACAGGCTCTTGGCACAGATACGCAGTATTTT.

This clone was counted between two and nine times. Here the CDR3 DNA reads TGTGCCAGCAGCTTAGACAGGCCCACGGGAGGAGAGACCCAGTACTTC. Translating it yields CASSLDRPTGGETQYF. V usage is TRBV7-2 and J usage is TRBJ2-5; 7 positions agree with TRBD2. V gave up 1 base and J gave up 4 bases; unmatched junction bases: 9. In germline, CDR1 is SGHTA, CDR2 FQGNSA. This CDR3 comprises 16 residues.

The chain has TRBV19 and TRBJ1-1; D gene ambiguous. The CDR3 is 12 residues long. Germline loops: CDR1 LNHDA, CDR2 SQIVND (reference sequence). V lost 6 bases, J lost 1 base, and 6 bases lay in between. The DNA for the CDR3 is TGTGCCAGTAGAATCTCGAACACTGAAGCTTTCTTT. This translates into CASRISNTEAFF.

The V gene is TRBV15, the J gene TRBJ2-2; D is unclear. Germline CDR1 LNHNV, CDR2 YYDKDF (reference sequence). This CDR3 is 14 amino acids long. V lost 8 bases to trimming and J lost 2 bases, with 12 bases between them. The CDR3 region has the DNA TGTGCCACCGCGAGCCGGTTCAACACCGGGGAGCTGTTTTTT. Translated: CATASRFNTGELFF.

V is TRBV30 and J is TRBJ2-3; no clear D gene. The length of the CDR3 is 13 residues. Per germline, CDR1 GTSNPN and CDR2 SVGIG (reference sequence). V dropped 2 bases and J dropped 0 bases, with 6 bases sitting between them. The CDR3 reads CAWSMSSTDTQYF. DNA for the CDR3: TGTGCCTGGAGTATGAGTAGCACAGATACGCAGTATTTT.